This is a list of T cell receptor beta chains from one sample in a study of blood T cell repertoires in COVID-19. The table came from immunoSEQ multiplex PCR; TCRdb's copy has only in-frame clones and leaves some out. This table holds 200,000 to 250,000 clones, approximately 82% found once. Sequenced input: peripheral blood. The receptor source for this set is a woman older than 75 with acute or convalescent COVID-19. Each CDR3 is given with its conserved first and last residue. Fields, in order: V gene, D gene, J gene, CDR3 protein. A D gene is named only where the DNA matches it firmly.

TRBV18,TRBD1,TRBJ2-1,CASSPGQGQNNEQFF
TRBV19,TRBD1,TRBJ1-1,CASSTRQGRTFF
TRBV14,TRBD2,TRBJ2-7,CASSQGSGRAHEQYF
TRBV5-1,.,TRBJ1-3,CASSSFSGNTIYF
TRBV7-2,.,TRBJ2-2,CASSPRRDTGELFF
TRBV19,.,TRBJ1-2,CASRSMTVPKLYGYTF
TRBV5-5,TRBD1,TRBJ2-1,CASSLTGDPSRMFF
TRBV5-1,TRBD1,TRBJ1-5,CASSLEGQGGQPQHF
TRBV9,TRBD1,TRBJ2-1,CASSSGTGGGNEQFF
TRBV3-1/TRBV3-2,.,TRBJ2-2,CASSPSSAGPSGELFF
TRBV5-4,.,TRBJ2-7,CASSLAGSHYEQYF